This T cell receptor (beta chain) was sequenced for a study of blood T cell repertoires in COVID-19. Background on the study: Nucleic acid was either cDNA or gDNA, and it came from T cells, B-cell-depleted T cells, or PBMCs.

Cohort placement rested on clinical history that participants reported themselves. With 0 bases removed from V and 5 bases from J, the gap between germline ends came to 14 bases. Germline-derived CDR1 and CDR2 are LGHNA and YNFKEQ. This CDR3 contains 16 residues. In the authors' methods: Counts of nucleated cells, estimated from reference gene primer amplification, were obtained. The table came from immunoSEQ multiplex PCR; TCRdb's copy has only in-frame clones and leaves some out. The V and J calls and the clone size are those of that table, but D and trimming were determined from the DNA. The profile covers roughly 300,000 clones, with about 86% appearing a single time and approximately 4.4% taken by the ten largest. This clone was detected a few times.

Sequenced: PBMCs or T cells enriched from blood (not recorded which). This sequence originates from a woman aged 35 to 49 with acute COVID-19. V and J are TRBV4-2 and TRBJ1-3, with a possible D match to TRBD1 (6 bases). DNA for the CDR3: TGTGCCAGCAGCCAAGAAACACACAGGGACAGAAACACCATATATTTT. It codes for CASSQETHRDRNTIYF.